This paragraph covers one TCR beta chain sequence. What it binds is unknown. Unique molecular identifiers featured in each of the TCR beta cDNA libraries. Input amounts of roughly 0.9 to 10 million T cells were used. These gave roughly 500,000 cDNA molecules, so each molecule approximated one T cell. TCRdb re-called the PCR reads with MiXCR, one entry per CDR3 protein. The sample carries fewer than 550,000 distinct CDR3 sequences, 30% to 40% recorded once. The CDR3 spans 13 residues. The V and J ends lost 6 bases and 7 bases respectively, with 12 bases between them. Per the germline V gene, CDR1 is KGHDR and CDR2 is SFDVKD. This record belongs to a study of post-analysis software for immune sequencing data. Study-level points and caveats: Controls showed lower frequencies than patients for several TRBV segments, and TRBV5-6, TRBV5-1 and TRBV20-1 were among these. Diversity measured as normalized Chao1 was significantly lower in multiple sclerosis patients than in controls. Strong co-clustering by F measure was evident for samples that had been prepared in the same batch.

The chain has TRBV24-1 and TRBJ1-5, with D maybe TRBD1 (5 bases). This TCR was recovered from a girl aged 2 to 17 with multiple sclerosis. The sequenced material came from blood. CDR3 in DNA: TGTGCCACCAGTAGCGGGGGAGAACAGCCCCAGCATTTT. The encoded protein is CATSSGGEQPQHF.